The T cell receptor beta chain described here comes from a study of T cells after yellow fever vaccination. Overall study context: Fractions containing few cells were prepared with SMART-Seq v4 Ultra Low Input.

From the 5' RACE reads, TCRdb called clonotypes with MiXCR, one entry per CDR3 protein. The data show approximately 120,000 distinct CDR3 sequences, 12% to 15% seen once. Germline CDR1 LNHNV, CDR2 YYDKDF (reference sequence). Trimming at V came to 5 bases and at J to 3 bases, leaving 4 bases not matched to a gene. This CDR3 spans 13 amino acids. Only a few counts were recorded for this clonotype. The chain has TRBV15 and TRBJ2-7, with 7 bases matching TRBD1. This receptor was identified in a young man who received the YFV17D yellow fever vaccine. The sample in question was CD8+ T cells sorted from PBMCs, obtained 5 days after the yellow fever booster vaccination. DNA of the CDR3: TGTGCCACCAGCTTGGACAGGAGCTACGAGCAGTACGTC. It is translated as CATSLDRSYEQYV.